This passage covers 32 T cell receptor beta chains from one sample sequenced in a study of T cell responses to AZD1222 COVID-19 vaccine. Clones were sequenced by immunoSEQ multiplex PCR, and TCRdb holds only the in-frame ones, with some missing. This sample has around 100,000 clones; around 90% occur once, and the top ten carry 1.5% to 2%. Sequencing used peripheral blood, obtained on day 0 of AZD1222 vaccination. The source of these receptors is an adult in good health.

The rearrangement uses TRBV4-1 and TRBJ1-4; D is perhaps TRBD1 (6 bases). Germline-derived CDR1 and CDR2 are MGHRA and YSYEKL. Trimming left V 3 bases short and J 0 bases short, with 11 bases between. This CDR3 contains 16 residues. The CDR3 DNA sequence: TGCGCCAGCAGCCAGAGAGGACAGACAACTAATGAAAAACTGTTTTTT. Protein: CASSQRGQTTNEKLFF.

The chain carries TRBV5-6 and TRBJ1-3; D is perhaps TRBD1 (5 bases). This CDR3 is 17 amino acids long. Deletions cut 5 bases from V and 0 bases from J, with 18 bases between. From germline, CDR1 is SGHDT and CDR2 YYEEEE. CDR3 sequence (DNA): TGTGCCAGCAGGCTGACGCTATACGGGGGCTCTGGAAACACCATATATTTT. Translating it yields CASRLTLYGGSGNTIYF.

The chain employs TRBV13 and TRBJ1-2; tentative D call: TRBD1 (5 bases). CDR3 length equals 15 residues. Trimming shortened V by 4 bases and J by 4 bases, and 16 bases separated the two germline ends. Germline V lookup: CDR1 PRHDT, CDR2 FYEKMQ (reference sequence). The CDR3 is CASSSWGGTAYGYTF. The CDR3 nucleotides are TGTGCCAGCAGCTCCTGGGGGGGGACGGCCTATGGCTACACCTTC.

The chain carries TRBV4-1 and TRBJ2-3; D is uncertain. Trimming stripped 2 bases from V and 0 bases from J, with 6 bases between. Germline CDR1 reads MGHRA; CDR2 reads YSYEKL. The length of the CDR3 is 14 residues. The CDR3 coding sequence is TGCGCCAGCAGCCAAAGACACAGCACAGATACGCAGTATTTT. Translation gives CASSQRHSTDTQYF.

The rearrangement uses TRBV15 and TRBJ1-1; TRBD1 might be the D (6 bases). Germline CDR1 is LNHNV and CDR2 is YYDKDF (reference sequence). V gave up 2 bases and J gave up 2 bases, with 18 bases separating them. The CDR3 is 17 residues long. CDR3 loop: CATSRPPFRGLNTEAFF. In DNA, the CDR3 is TGTGCCACCAGCAGACCCCCCTTCCGGGGGCTTAACACTGAAGCTTTCTTT. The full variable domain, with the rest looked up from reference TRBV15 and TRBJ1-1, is DAMVIQNPRYQVTQFGKPVTLSCSQTLNHNVMYWYQQKSSQAPKLLFHYYDKDFNNEADTPDNFQSRRPNTSFCFLDIRSPGLGDTAMYLCATSRPPFRGLNTEAFFGQGTRLTVV.

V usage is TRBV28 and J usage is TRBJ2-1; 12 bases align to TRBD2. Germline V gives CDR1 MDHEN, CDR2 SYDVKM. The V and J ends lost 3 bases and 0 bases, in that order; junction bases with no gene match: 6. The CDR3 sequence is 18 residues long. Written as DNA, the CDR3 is TGTGCCAGCAGTTTTGCTAGCGGGAGGGCCGGCTCCTACAATGAGCAGTTCTTC. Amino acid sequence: CASSFASGRAGSYNEQFF. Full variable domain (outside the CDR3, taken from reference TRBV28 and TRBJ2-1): DVKVTQSSRYLVKRTGEKVFLECVQDMDHENMFWYRQDPGLGLRLIYFSYDVKMKEKGDIPEGYSVSREKKERFSLILESASTNQTSMYLCASSFASGRAGSYNEQFFGPGTRLTVL.

The DNA for the CDR3 is TGTGCCAGTAGTAGGGACTATCATGTTCTCTCTGGAAACACCATATATTTT. Translated, it gives CASSRDYHVLSGNTIYF. The rearrangement joins TRBV19 to TRBJ1-3; D is perhaps TRBD1 (5 bases). This CDR3 has 17 amino acids. Trimming stripped 4 bases from V and 0 bases from J, with 16 bases between. CDR1 is LNHDA and CDR2 is SQIVND in the germline V gene (reference sequence).

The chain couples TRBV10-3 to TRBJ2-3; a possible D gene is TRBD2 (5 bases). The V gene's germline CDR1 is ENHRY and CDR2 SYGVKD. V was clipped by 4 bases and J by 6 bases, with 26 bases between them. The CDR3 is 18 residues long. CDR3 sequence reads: CAISVNRPSGGSGDTQYF. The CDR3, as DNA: TGTGCCATCAGTGTAAACCGCCCGTCGGGTGGGAGTGGGGATACGCAGTATTTT.

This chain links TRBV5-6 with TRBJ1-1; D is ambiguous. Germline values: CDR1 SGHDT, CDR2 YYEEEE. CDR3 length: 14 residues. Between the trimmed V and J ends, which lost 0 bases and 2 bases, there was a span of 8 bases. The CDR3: CASSLGQANTEAFF. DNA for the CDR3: TGTGCCAGCAGCTTGGGGCAGGCTAACACTGAAGCTTTCTTT.

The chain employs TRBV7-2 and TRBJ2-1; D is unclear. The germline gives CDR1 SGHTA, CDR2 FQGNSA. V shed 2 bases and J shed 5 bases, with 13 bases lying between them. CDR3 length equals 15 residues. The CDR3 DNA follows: TGTGCCAGCAGCTTACAGTCTGGGATTAACAATGAGCAGTTCTTC. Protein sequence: CASSLQSGINNEQFF.

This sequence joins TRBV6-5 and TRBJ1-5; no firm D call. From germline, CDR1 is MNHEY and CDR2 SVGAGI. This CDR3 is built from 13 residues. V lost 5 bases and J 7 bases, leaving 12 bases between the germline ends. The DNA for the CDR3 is TGTGCCAGCAGTACCAACTCGGAACAGCCCCAGCATTTT. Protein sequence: CASSTNSEQPQHF.

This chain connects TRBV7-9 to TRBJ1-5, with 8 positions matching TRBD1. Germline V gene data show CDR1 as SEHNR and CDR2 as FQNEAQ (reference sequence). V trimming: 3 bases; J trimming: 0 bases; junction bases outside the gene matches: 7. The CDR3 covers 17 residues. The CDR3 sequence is CASSFETGAYSNQPQHF. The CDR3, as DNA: TGTGCCAGCAGCTTCGAGACAGGGGCCTATAGCAATCAGCCCCAGCATTTT. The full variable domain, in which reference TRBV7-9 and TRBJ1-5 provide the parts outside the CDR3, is DTGVSQNPRHKITKRGQNVTFRCDPISEHNRLYWYRQTLGQGPEFLTYFQNEAQLEKSRLLSDRFSAERPKGSFSTLEIQRTEQGDSAMYLCASSFETGAYSNQPQHFGDGTRLSIL.

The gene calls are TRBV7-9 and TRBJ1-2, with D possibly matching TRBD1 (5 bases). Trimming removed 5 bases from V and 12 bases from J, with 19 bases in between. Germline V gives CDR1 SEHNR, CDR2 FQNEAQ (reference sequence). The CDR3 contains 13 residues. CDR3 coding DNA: TGTGCCAGCAGCCCACAGACGGGGCAGAAACACACCTTC. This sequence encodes CASSPQTGQKHTF.

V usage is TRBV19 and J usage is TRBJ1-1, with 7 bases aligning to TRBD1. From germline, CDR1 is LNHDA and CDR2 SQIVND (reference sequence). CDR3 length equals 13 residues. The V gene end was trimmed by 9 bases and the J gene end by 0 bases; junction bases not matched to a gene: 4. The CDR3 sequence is CASAGQVNTEAFF. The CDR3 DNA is TGTGCCAGCGCCGGACAGGTGAACACTGAAGCTTTCTTT.

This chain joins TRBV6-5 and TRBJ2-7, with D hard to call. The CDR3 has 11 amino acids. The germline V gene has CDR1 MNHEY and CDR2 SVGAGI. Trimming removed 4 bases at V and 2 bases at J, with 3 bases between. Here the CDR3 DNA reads TGTGCCAGCAGTTCCCCCTACGAGCAGTACTTC. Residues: CASSSPYEQYF.

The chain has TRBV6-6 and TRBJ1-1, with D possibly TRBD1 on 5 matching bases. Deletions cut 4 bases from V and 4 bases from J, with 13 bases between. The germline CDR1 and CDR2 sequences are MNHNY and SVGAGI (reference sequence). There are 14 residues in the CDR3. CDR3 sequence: CASSSRQLGTEAFF. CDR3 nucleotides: TGTGCCAGCAGTTCCCGACAGTTGGGCACTGAAGCTTTCTTT.

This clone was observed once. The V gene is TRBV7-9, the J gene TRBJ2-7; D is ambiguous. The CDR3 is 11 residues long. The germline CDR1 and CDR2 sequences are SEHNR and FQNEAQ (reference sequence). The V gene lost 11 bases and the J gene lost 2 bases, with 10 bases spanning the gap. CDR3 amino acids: CAGDGTYEQYF. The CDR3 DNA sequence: TGTGCCGGTGACGGAACCTACGAGCAGTACTTC.

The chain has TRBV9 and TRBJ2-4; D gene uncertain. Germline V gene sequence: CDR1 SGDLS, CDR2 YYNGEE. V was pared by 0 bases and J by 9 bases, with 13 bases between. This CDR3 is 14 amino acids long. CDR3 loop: CASSVVSDGGIQYF. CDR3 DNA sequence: TGTGCCAGCAGCGTAGTGTCCGACGGCGGCATTCAGTACTTC.

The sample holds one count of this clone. The CDR3 DNA sequence: TGCAGCGTTGAAGATGGGGCACGGCCCCTGGATGGCTACACCTTC. Amino acids: CSVEDGARPLDGYTF. The V gene is TRBV29-1, the J gene TRBJ1-2, with D possibly TRBD1 on 5 matching bases. The V and J ends lost 0 bases and 6 bases respectively, with 17 bases between them. CDR1 and CDR2 (germline): SQVTM, ANQGSEA. There are 15 residues in the CDR3.

CDR3 in DNA: TGTGCCATCAGTAAAGACAGCTACGAGCAGTACTTC. This gives the protein CAISKDSYEQYF. This chain connects TRBV10-3 to TRBJ2-7, with TRBD1 as a possible D gene (5 bases). The V end lost 5 bases, the J end lost 3 bases, and 8 bases lay between the germline ends. Germline lookup yields CDR1 ENHRY and CDR2 SYGVKD. This CDR3 region has 12 residues.

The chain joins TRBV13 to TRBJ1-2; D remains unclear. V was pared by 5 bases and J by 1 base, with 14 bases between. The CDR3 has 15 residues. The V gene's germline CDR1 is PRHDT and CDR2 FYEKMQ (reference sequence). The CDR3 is CASSLPWSDNYGYTF. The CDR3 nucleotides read TGTGCCAGCAGCCTCCCATGGAGCGATAACTATGGCTACACCTTC.

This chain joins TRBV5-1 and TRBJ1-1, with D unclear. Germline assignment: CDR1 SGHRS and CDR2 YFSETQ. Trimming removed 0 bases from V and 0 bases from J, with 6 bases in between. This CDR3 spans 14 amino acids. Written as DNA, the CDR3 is TGCGCCAGCAGCTTGGCTATTATGAACACTGAAGCTTTCTTT. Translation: CASSLAIMNTEAFF.

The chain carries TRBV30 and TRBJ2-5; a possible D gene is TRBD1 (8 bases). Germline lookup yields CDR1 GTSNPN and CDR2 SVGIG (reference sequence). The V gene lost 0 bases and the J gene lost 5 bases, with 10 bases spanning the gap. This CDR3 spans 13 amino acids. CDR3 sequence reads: CAWSVQGGETQYF. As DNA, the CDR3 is TGTGCCTGGAGTGTACAGGGGGGGGAGACCCAGTACTTC. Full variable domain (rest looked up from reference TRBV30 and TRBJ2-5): SQTIHQWPATLVQPVGSPLSLECTVEGTSNPNLYWYRQAAGRGLQLLFYSVGIGQISSEVPQNLSASRPQDRQFILSSKKLLLSDSGFYLCAWSVQGGETQYFGPGTRLLVL.

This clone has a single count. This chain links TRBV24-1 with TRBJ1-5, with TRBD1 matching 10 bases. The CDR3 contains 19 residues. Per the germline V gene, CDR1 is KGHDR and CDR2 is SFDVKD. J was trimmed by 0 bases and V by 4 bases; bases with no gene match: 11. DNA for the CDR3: TGTGCCACCAGTGACAGGGACAGGGGTATCGTTTATAGCAATCAGCCCCAGCATTTT. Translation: CATSDRDRGIVYSNQPQHF.

In nucleotides, the CDR3 is TGTGCCAGCAGCCGGATCTACGAGCAGTACTTC. This codes for CASSRIYEQYF. The chain employs TRBV5-8 and TRBJ2-7; D gene unclear. CDR1 and CDR2 (germline): SGHTS, YDEGEE. The CDR3 loop spans 11 amino acids. Trimming cost V 4 bases and J 3 bases, with 5 bases left between them.

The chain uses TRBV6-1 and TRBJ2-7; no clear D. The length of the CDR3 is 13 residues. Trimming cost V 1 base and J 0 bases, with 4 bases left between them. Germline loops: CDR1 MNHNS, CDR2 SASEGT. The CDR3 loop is CASSEGVSYEQYF. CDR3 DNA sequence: TGTGCCAGCAGTGAAGGGGTCTCCTACGAGCAGTACTTC.

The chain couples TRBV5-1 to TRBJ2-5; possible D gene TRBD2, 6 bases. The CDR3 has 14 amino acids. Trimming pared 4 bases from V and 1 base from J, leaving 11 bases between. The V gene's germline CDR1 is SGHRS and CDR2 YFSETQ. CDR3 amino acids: CASSPLTSQETQYF. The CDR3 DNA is TGCGCCAGCAGCCCCCTGACTAGCCAAGAGACCCAGTACTTC.

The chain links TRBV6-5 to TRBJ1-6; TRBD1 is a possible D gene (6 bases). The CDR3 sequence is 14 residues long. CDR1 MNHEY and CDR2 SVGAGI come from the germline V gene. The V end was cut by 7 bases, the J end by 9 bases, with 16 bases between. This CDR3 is CASKEEGGTSPLHF. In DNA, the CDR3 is TGTGCCAGCAAAGAAGAAGGGGGAACTTCACCCCTCCACTTT.

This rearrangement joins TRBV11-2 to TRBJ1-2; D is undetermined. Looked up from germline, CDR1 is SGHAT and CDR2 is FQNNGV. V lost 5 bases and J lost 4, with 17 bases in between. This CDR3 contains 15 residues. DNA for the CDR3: TGTGCCAGCAGCAGCCCCCGCTCGAAGGGCTATGGCTACACCTTC. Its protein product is CASSSPRSKGYGYTF.

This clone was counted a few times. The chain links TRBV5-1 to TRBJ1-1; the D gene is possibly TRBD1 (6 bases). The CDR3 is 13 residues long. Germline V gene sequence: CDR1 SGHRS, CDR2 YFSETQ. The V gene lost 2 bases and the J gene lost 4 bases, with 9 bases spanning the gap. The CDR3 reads CASSLTGPTEAFF. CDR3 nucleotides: TGCGCCAGCAGCTTAACAGGGCCCACTGAAGCTTTCTTT.

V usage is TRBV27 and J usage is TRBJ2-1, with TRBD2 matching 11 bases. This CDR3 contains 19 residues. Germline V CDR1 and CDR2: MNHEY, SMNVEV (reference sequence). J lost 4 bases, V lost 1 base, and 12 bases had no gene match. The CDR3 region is CASSLWGSGRAGAYNEQFF. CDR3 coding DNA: TGTGCCAGCAGTTTATGGGGTAGCGGGAGGGCCGGGGCGTACAATGAGCAGTTCTTC.

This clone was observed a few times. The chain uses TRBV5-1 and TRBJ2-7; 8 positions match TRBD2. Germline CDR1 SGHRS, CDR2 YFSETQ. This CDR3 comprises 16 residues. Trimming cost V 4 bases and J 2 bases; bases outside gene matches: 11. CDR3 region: CASSTRDSGTPYEQYF. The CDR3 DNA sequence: TGCGCCAGCAGCACCCGGGATAGCGGGACTCCCTACGAGCAGTACTTC.